Described below is a single TCR beta chain sequence and its context. The CDR3 contains 15 residues. Germline values: CDR1 MNHNS, CDR2 SASEGT. V trimming: 11 bases; J trimming: 3 bases; junction bases outside the gene matches: 10. The data are from a study of shared clonotypes between healthy human individuals. Sequenced by immunoSEQ multiplex PCR; TCRdb stores in-frame clones only, minus some. The sample has 2 million to 2.5 million clones; about 94% are singletons. This sequence originates from a man younger than 30 in good health. The gene calls are TRBV6-1 and TRBJ1-2, with TRBD1 identical over 12 bases. Sequences were obtained from naive CD4+ T cells sorted from blood. Described subset: CD45RA+ positively selected. CDR3 nucleotides: TGTGCCGTCTTAGGGACAGGGGGCGCTGACTATGGCTACACCTTC. This codes for CAVLGTGGADYGYTF.